The T cell receptor beta chain under discussion was sequenced for a study of blood T cells in healthy people across ages. For the second PCR, which ran for roughly 7 to 11 cycles, a sample-barcoded 5' primer and a J-beta primer mix were used. A template-switch adaptor that had 12 random nucleotides put a tag on each cDNA molecule. TCRdb re-analysed the 5' RACE reads in MiXCR, keeping a single row per CDR3 protein. The data show about 1.8 million distinct CDR3 sequences, with about 50% seen just once and less than 2.5% held by the top ten. The ends lost 5 bases at V and 2 bases at J; junction bases unmatched: 5. The length of the CDR3 is 15 residues. Germline CDR1 is SEHNR and CDR2 is FQNEAQ (reference sequence).

Sequenced sample: blood. The chain has TRBV7-9 and TRBJ2-5, with 10 bases matching TRBD2. This clonotype was sampled from a middle-aged woman in good health. CDR3 DNA sequence: TGTGCCAGCAGCCACCGGACTAGCGGACAAGAGACCCAGTACTTC. As protein: CASSHRTSGQETQYF.